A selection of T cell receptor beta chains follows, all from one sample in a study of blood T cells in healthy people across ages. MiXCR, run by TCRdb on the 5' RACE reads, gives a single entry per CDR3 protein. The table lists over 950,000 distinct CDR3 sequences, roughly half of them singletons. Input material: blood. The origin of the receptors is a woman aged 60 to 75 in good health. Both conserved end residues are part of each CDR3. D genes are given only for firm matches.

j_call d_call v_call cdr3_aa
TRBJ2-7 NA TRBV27 CASKQTAPTPTEQYF
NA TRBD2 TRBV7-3 CASSLRLASSYNEQYF
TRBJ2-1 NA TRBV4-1 CASSQVRRERDEQFF
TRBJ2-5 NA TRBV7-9 CASTPVAGLREQYF
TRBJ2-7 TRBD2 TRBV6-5 CASSPFQAGDRYEQYF
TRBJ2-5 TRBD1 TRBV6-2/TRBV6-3 CASTRTGGQTQYF
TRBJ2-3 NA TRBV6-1 CASSAAGSTDTQYF
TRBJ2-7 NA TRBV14 CASSQDRGRSQAGRSYEQYF
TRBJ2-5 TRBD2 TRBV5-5 CASSFGASGMYQETQYF
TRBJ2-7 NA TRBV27 CASARGIPIYEQYF
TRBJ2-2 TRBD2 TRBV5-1 CASSWTSGANTGELFF
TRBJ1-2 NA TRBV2 CASSESTAGYTF
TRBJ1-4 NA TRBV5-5 CASSLAHSRNEKLFF
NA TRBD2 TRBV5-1 CASSASGTRMDETQYF
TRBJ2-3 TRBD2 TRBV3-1 CASSQSLGLATDTQYF
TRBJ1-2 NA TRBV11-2 CASSPERGIYGYTF
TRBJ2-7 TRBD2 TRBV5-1 CASSRTSGILYEQYF
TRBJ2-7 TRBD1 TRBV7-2 CASSPDRGGYEQYF
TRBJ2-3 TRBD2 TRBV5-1 CASSLKAGVGPDTQYF
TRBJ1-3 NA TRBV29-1 CSAEGDSGNTIYF
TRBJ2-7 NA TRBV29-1 CSGRAGSSYEQYF
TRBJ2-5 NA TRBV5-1 CASSLALWETQYF
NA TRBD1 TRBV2 CASSRDRDPSYEQYF
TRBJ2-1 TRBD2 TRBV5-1 CASSLVRIPGLAGDNEQFF
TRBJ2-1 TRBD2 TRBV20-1 CSASTSGSSYNEQFF
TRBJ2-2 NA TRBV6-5 CASRNRDRELFF
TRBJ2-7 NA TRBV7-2 CASSLVSVGNEQYF
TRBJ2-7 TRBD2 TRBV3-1 CASSRSRGVYEQYF
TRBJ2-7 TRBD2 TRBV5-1 CASGPSGINYEQYF
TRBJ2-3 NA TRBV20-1 CSEVGTPNTDTQYF
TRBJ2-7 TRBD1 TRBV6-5 CASSSGQGSSEQYF